The present TCR beta chain was sequenced within a study of blood T cell repertoires in COVID-19. Study-wide background: Some COVID-19 samples were acute and others convalescent; all came from the United States, Italy and Spain.

Assay used: immunoSEQ multiplex PCR; TCRdb lists only in-frame clones, some missing. The table has fewer than 300,000 clones, 80% to 90% seen once. CDR1 and CDR2 from the germline V gene are MNHEY and SVGAGI. V lost 2 bases to trimming and J lost 1 base, with 8 bases between them. The CDR3 contains 14 residues. Participant-given clinical history determined each cohort assignment. Resolution of symptoms, clearance, or two negative PCRs was present in recovered Cohort 3 donors. As concerns this clone: Different DNA sequences within this sample yield the same CDR3.

Sequencing used PBMCs or T cells enriched from blood (not recorded which). This TCR came from a woman aged 25-40 years who had recovered from COVID-19. The chain joins TRBV6-5 to TRBJ1-1; the D gene is possibly TRBD1 (6 bases). Here the CDR3 reads CASSYGTPNTEAFF. CDR3 bases: TGTGCCAGCAGTTACGGGACACCGAACACTGAAGCTTTCTTT.